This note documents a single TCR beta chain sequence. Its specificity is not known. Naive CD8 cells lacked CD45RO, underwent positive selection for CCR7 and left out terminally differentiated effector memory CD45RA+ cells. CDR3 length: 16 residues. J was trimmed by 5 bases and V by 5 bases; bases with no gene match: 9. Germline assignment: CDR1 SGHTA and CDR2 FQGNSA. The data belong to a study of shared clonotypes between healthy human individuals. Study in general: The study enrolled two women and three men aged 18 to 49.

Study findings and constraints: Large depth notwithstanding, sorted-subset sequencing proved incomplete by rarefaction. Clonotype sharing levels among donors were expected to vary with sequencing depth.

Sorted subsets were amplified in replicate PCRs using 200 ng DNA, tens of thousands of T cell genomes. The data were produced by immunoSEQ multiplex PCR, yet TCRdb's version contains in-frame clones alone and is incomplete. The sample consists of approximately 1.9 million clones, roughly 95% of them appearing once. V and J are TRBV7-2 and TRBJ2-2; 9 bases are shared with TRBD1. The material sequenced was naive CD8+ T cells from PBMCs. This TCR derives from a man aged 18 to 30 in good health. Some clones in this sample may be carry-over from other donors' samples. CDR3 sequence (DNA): TGTGCCAGCAGCCCATTCCGAGACAGGGGGACCGGGGAGCTGTTTTTT. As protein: CASSPFRDRGTGELFF.